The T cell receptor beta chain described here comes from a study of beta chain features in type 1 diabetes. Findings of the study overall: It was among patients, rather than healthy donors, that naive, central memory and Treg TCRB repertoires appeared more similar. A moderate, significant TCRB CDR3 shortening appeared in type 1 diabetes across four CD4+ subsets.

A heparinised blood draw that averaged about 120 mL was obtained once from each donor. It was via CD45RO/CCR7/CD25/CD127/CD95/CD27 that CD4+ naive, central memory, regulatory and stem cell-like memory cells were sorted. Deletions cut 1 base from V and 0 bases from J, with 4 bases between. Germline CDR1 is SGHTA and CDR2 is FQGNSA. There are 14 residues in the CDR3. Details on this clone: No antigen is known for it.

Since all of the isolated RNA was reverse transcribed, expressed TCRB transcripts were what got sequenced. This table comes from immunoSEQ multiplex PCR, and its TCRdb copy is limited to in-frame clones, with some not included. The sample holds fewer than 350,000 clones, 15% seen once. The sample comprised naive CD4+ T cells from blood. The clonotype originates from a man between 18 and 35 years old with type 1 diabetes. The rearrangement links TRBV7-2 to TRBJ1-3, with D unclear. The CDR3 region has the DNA TGTGCCAGCAGCTTAGATAGCTCTGGAAACACCATATATTTT. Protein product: CASSLDSSGNTIYF.